Below are 21 T cell receptor beta chains sequenced from a single sample in a study of blood T cells in healthy people across ages. Together with a sample-barcoded 5' primer, a J-beta primer mix was included in a second PCR lasting roughly 6 to 12 cycles. TCRdb ran MiXCR on the 5' RACE reads and lists one entry per CDR3 protein. Found here are roughly 800,000 distinct CDR3 sequences, around half of them singletons; the top ten hold roughly 37%. The specimen sequenced was blood. These receptors all come from a man older than 75 in good health.

The chain uses TRBV20-1 and TRBJ1-1; a weak D match, TRBD1 (5 bases). V lost 6 bases, J lost 0 bases, and 20 bases lay in between. This CDR3 has 16 residues. CDR1 is DFQATT and CDR2 is SNEGSKA in the germline V gene (reference sequence). The CDR3: CSAQPARGGLNTEAFF. In nucleotides, the CDR3 is TGCAGTGCCCAGCCAGCCCGTGGGGGACTGAACACTGAAGCTTTCTTT.

A single count supports this clonotype. The chain recombines TRBV29-1 with TRBJ1-2, with 12 nucleotides matching TRBD1. The J segment lost 8 bases and the V segment lost 4 bases, leaving 8 bases of the junction unmatched. Germline CDR1 is SQVTM and CDR2 is ANQGSEA. The CDR3 loop spans 14 amino acids. CDR3 DNA: TGCAGCGTTGGATCGGGACAGGGGGCGAAAGGCTACACCTTC. It translates to CSVGSGQGAKGYTF.

The V call is TRBV20-1, the J call TRBJ2-5; possibly TRBD2 for D (5 bases). Germline CDR1 and CDR2: DFQATT and SNEGSKA (reference sequence). The length of the CDR3 is 13 residues. The V end lost 1 base, the J end lost 2 bases, and 8 bases lay between the germline ends. Written as DNA, the CDR3 is TGCAGTGCTAGAGTGAGGGCTCAAGAGACCCAGTACTTC. Translated: CSARVRAQETQYF.

The V call is TRBV6-6, the J call TRBJ2-1; 10 bases line up with TRBD1. The germline gives CDR1 MNHNY, CDR2 SVGAGI (reference sequence). The CDR3 covers 15 residues. J lost 3 bases, V lost 6 bases, and 5 bases had no gene match. CDR3 protein: CASSRGQGYYNEQFF. CDR3 in DNA: TGTGCCAGCAGCCGGGGACAGGGGTACTACAATGAGCAGTTCTTC.

Concerning this clonotype itself: The junction differs from germline at one of its ends, possibly a read error. J is TRBJ1-2 and V is TRBV6-2 or TRBV6-3; D unresolved. CDR1 MNHEY and CDR2 SVGEGT come from the germline V gene. This CDR3 is 15 amino acids long. This CDR3 is CASSYSGRLGVGYTF. The CDR3 DNA reads TGTGCTAGCAGTTACTCCGGACGGCTTGGGGTCGGCTACACCTTC.

This chain joins TRBV12-3 or TRBV12-4 and TRBJ2-1; 7 nucleotides agree with TRBD2. The CDR3 is made up of 14 amino acids. J lost 9 bases, V lost 6 bases, and 11 bases had no gene match. In nucleotides, the CDR3 is TGTGCCAGCAGGGGGGGACCGCCGGGGGGTGAGCAGTTCTTC. Amino acid sequence: CASRGGPPGGEQFF.

V and J are TRBV5-1 and TRBJ2-5; D gene uncertain. CDR3 length: 12 amino acids. Trimming stripped 3 bases from V and 11 bases from J, with 14 bases between. The germline V gene has CDR1 SGHRS and CDR2 YFSETQ. In nucleotides, the CDR3 is TGCGCCAGCAGCTGGACCGCGTCAGAGCAGTACTTC. Protein product: CASSWTASEQYF.

Here the CDR3 DNA reads TGTGCCAGCAGTTCTCGGCTAGCCTACGAGCAGTACTTC. Amino acids: CASSSRLAYEQYF. V is TRBV12-3 or TRBV12-4 and J is TRBJ2-7, with unresolved D. V was clipped by 4 bases and J by 2 bases, with 9 bases between them. The CDR3 is 13 amino acids.

This chain links TRBV29-1 with TRBJ1-2; D is perhaps TRBD1 (6 bases). The germline gives CDR1 SQVTM, CDR2 ANQGSEA. Trimming removed 6 bases from V and 6 bases from J, with 23 bases in between. The CDR3 runs 15 residues. The CDR3 is CSVEGGTRGGNGYTF. Here the CDR3 DNA reads TGCAGCGTGGAGGGGGGGACCAGGGGAGGGAATGGCTACACCTTC.

The V gene is TRBV15, the J gene TRBJ2-2; D may be TRBD1 (6 bases). Trimming removed 10 bases from V and 4 bases from J, with 19 bases in between. The CDR3 length is 15 residues. Germline V gives CDR1 LNHNV, CDR2 YYDKDF (reference sequence). The CDR3 nucleotides are TGTGCCAGCAGGTCCGAGGACAGTTTCACCGGGGAGCTGTTTTTT. As protein: CASRSEDSFTGELFF. Combining the CDR3 with reference TRBV15 and TRBJ2-2 gives the whole variable domain DAMVIQNPRYQVTQFGKPVTLSCSQTLNHNVMYWYQQKSSQAPKLLFHYYDKDFNNEADTPDNFQSRRPNTSFCFLDIRSPGLGDTAMYLCASRSEDSFTGELFFGEGSRLTVL.

The sample holds a few counts of this clonotype. The rearrangement joins TRBV25-1 to TRBJ1-2; maybe TRBD1 (6 bases). The V and J ends lost 2 bases and 0 bases respectively, with 16 bases between them. CDR1 is MGHDK, CDR2 SYGVNS, per germline. CDR3 length equals 17 residues. CDR3 amino acids: CASSEGGRGLANYGYTF. DNA for the CDR3: TGTGCCAGCAGTGAAGGGGGCCGGGGCTTAGCTAACTATGGCTACACCTTC.

V usage is TRBV29-1 and J usage is TRBJ2-1; 7 bases match TRBD1. The CDR3 has 14 residues. J lost 6 bases, V lost 0 bases, and 5 bases had no gene match. Germline V lookup: CDR1 SQVTM, CDR2 ANQGSEA. The CDR3 bases are TGCAGCGTTGAAGATCGGGCAGGGGGCAATGAGCAGTTCTTC. Encoded protein: CSVEDRAGGNEQFF.

V is TRBV29-1 and J is TRBJ2-1; 12 nucleotides line up with TRBD2. The CDR3 sequence is 12 residues long. Trimming cost V 4 bases and J 10 bases; bases outside gene matches: 2. Germline V gene data show CDR1 as SQVTM and CDR2 as ANQGSEA. CDR3: CSVGTSGKEQFF. CDR3 nucleotide sequence: TGCAGCGTTGGGACTAGCGGGAAAGAGCAGTTCTTC.

The rearrangement joins TRBV20-1 to TRBJ2-7; 10 nucleotides match TRBD2. Germline V gene data show CDR1 as DFQATT and CDR2 as SNEGSKA (reference sequence). The CDR3 is made up of 14 amino acids. Germline trimming cut 3 bases from V and 6 bases from J; bases unmatched to any gene: 8. The CDR3 region has the DNA TGCAGTGCTAGTCGTAGCGGGGGGCGGGGCGAGCAGTACTTC. Translated: CSASRSGGRGEQYF.

The CDR3 loop reads CASSPRLPAGAFF. The CDR3 region has the DNA TGTGCCAGCTCGCCAAGGCTACCGGCTGGGGCTTTCTTT. The chain couples TRBV18 to TRBJ1-1, with D hard to call. The germline CDR1 and CDR2 sequences are KGHSH and LQKENI. V was pared by 6 bases and J by 11 bases, with 19 bases between. The CDR3 is made up of 13 amino acids.

The chain has TRBV7-2 and TRBJ2-4; a weak D match, TRBD1 (6 bases). The CDR3 contains 15 residues. CDR1 and CDR2 (germline): SGHTA, FQGNSA. The germline V and J ends were trimmed by 1 base and 1 base, with 8 bases remaining between them. CDR3 DNA sequence: TGTGCCAGCAGCTTAGGACAGGCGGCCAAAAACATTCAGTACTTC. This translates into CASSLGQAAKNIQYF.

This chain joins TRBV5-1 and TRBJ2-7; D perhaps matches TRBD1 (6 bases). Germline CDR1 reads SGHRS; CDR2 reads YFSETQ. This CDR3 comprises 18 residues. V was clipped by 2 bases and J by 6 bases, with 27 bases between them. The CDR3 here is CASSFEGIGTRGRSEQYF. The CDR3 DNA follows: TGCGCCAGCAGCTTCGAAGGTATCGGGACACGTGGAAGAAGCGAGCAGTACTTC. The full variable domain, completed using reference TRBV5-1 and TRBJ2-7, is KAGVTQTPRYLIKTRGQQVTLSCSPISGHRSVSWYQQTPGQGLQFLFEYFSETQRNKGNFPGRFSGRQFSNSRSEMNVSTLELGDSALYLCASSFEGIGTRGRSEQYFGPGTRLTVT.

The V gene is TRBV5-1, the J gene TRBJ2-3; TRBD2 matches at 7 bases. J gave up 0 bases and V 7 bases, and 8 bases lay outside the gene matches. The length of the CDR3 is 15 residues. Germline loops: CDR1 SGHRS, CDR2 YFSETQ. As DNA, the CDR3 is TGCGCCAGCGGATCAGCGGGACCTAGCACAGATACGCAGTATTTT. It yields the protein CASGSAGPSTDTQYF.

This rearrangement joins TRBV2 to TRBJ1-2, with a possible D match to TRBD1 (5 bases). CDR3 length: 13 residues. Germline loops: CDR1 SNHLY, CDR2 FYNNEI. The V end was cut by 2 bases, the J end by 6 bases, with 10 bases between. The CDR3, as DNA: TGTGCCAGCAGTGAAAGAGGGGCGGATGGCTACACCTTC. It yields the protein CASSERGADGYTF.

This clonotype was observed a handful of times. The chain employs TRBV7-8 and TRBJ2-4; a weak D match, TRBD1 (7 bases). Per germline, CDR1 SGHVS and CDR2 FQNEAQ. CDR3 size: 17 residues. Trimming took 5 bases from V and 1 from J, leaving 18 bases between them. This CDR3 is CASSRGQTGLAKNIQYF. The CDR3 nucleotides are TGTGCCAGCAGCCGGGGGCAGACAGGGCTTGCCAAAAACATTCAGTACTTC.

The chain carries TRBV20-1 and TRBJ2-5; TRBD1 aligns across 7 bases. Germline values: CDR1 DFQATT, CDR2 SNEGSKA (reference sequence). This CDR3 contains 14 residues. The V gene end was trimmed by 3 bases and the J gene end by 1 base; junction bases not matched to a gene: 5. The CDR3 reads CSASIPGGQETQYF. The CDR3 nucleotides are TGCAGTGCTAGTATCCCAGGGGGCCAAGAGACCCAGTACTTC.